What follows is one TCR beta chain and its context. This record belongs to a study of OX40 agonist ivuxolimab in advanced cancers. Profiled with immunoSEQ multiplex PCR; TCRdb holds only in-frame clones, not every one. This table holds 15,000 to 20,000 clones, approximately 86% found once. CDR3 length: 14 residues. V lost 4 bases to trimming and J lost 2 bases; unmatched junction nucleotides: 1. Germline CDR1 and CDR2: MNHEY and SMNVEV (reference sequence). This sequence originates from an adult with an advanced solid tumor such as melanoma, head and neck, liver or kidney cancer. The chain is built from TRBV27 and TRBJ2-1; 8 bases fit TRBD2. Sequencing was performed on CD4+ or CD8+ T cells sorted from blood, taken in a trial of the OX40 agonist ivuxolimab. CDR3 nucleotide sequence: TGTGCCAGCAGTTCCGGGAGGGCCTACAATGAGCAGTTCTTC. Translation: CASSSGRAYNEQFF.